Below are 12 T cell receptor beta chains sequenced from a single sample in a study of regulatory T cells in long-lasting Graves disease. According to the study, TCR beta libraries were built with iRepertoire HTBI primers and CDR3-region Arm-PCR. TCRdb redid the calling of the multiplex PCR reads with MiXCR, one entry per CDR3 protein. The table records approximately 310,000 distinct CDR3 sequences, about 18% of them present only once. Described time point: newly diagnosed GD, antithyroid drugs for less than 3 months. From RNA extracted from PBMCs, the TCR library was made. Sequencing was performed on peripheral blood mononuclear cells (PBMCs), taken at new diagnosis, from a patient treated with antithyroid drugs. The receptor set was obtained from a female donor with Graves disease.

The chain combines TRBV20-1 with TRBJ2-1; 7 bases are a match to TRBD2. CDR1 and CDR2 from the germline V gene are DFQATT and SNEGSKA (reference sequence). V gave up 3 bases and J gave up 8 bases; unmatched junction bases: 10. The CDR3 contains 14 residues. The CDR3 DNA reads as TGCAGTGCTAGGTCAGGACTAGATAGCGATGAGCAGTTCTTC. It is translated as CSARSGLDSDEQFF.

This clonotype turned up a few times. The chain combines TRBV25-1 with TRBJ2-5; 7 nucleotides align to TRBD2. After removal of 3 bases from V and 4 bases from J, the junction contained 5 bases not matched to a gene. The V gene's germline CDR1 is MGHDK and CDR2 SYGVNS. The CDR3 spans 14 residues. This CDR3 is CASSDGWEGETQYF. In DNA form, the CDR3 reads TGTGCCAGCAGTGACGGGTGGGAGGGAGAGACCCAGTACTTC. The full variable domain, completed using reference TRBV25-1 and TRBJ2-5, is EADIYQTPRYLVIGTGKKITLECSQTMGHDKMYWYQQDPGMELHLIHYSYGVNSTEKGDLSSESTVSRIRTEHFPLTLESARPSHTSQYLCASSDGWEGETQYFGPGTRLLVL.

Regarding this clonotype: Its ends do not fully match the called genes, so a read error is possible. The chain couples TRBV28 to TRBJ2-7, with D hard to call. CDR1 MDHEN and CDR2 SYDVKM come from the germline V gene. There are 11 residues in the CDR3. This chain's CDR3 is CARSSTHEQYF. The CDR3 coding sequence is TGTGCCAGAAGTTCAACCCACGAGCAGTACTTC.

This clonotype was observed a handful of times. This chain joins TRBV27 and TRBJ2-3; D not certain. Trimming cost V 1 base and J 0 bases, with 11 bases left between them. CDR1 and CDR2 from the germline V gene are MNHEY and SMNVEV (reference sequence). The CDR3 is made up of 16 amino acids. In DNA, the CDR3 is TGTGCCAGCAGTTTATTAGGTGGGATTAGCACAGATACGCAGTATTTT. Translated: CASSLLGGISTDTQYF.

In this sample, this clonotype turned up many times. The chain recombines TRBV28 with TRBJ2-3; no definite D call. Trimming took off 5 bases at V and 4 bases at J, with 13 bases between the two ends. Germline CDR1 is MDHEN and CDR2 is SYDVKM. CDR3 length equals 14 residues. The CDR3 nucleotides are TGTGCCAGCAGTCCCTTCATTGCGGCAGATACGCAGTATTTT. Its protein is CASSPFIAADTQYF.

The table lists this clonotype with many counts. The chain is built from TRBV7-9 and TRBJ1-1; a weak D match, TRBD1 (5 bases). Trimming took 5 bases from V and 4 from J, leaving 17 bases between them. CDR3 length: 15 residues. Germline V gene sequence: CDR1 SEHNR, CDR2 FQNEAQ (reference sequence). The CDR3 loop reads CASSPGDRRGTEAFF. The DNA of the CDR3 is TGTGCCAGCAGCCCTGGAGACCGAAGGGGCACTGAAGCTTTCTTT.

This clonotype showed up many times. This sequence joins TRBV29-1 and TRBJ2-1; 9 positions match TRBD2. CDR3 length equals 13 residues. The germline V gene has CDR1 SQVTM and CDR2 ANQGSEA. The ends lost 8 bases at V and 6 bases at J; junction bases unmatched: 8. CDR3 coding DNA: TGCAGCACCACAGCGGGAGGTCTCAATGAGCAGTTCTTC. This sequence encodes CSTTAGGLNEQFF.

This clonotype was detected a few times. This rearrangement joins TRBV4-2 to TRBJ2-7; TRBD2 matches at 9 bases. Trimming cost V 1 base and J 2 bases; bases outside gene matches: 9. Germline V gene sequence: CDR1 LGHNA, CDR2 YNFKEQ. The CDR3 spans 17 residues. CDR3 sequence (DNA): TGTGCCAGCAGCCAAGGGGTAGCGGGAGCGGTGCCCTACGAGCAGTACTTC. Its protein product is CASSQGVAGAVPYEQYF.

This clonotype appeared a few times. The V gene is TRBV9, the J gene TRBJ1-5, with TRBD1 identical over 7 bases. CDR1 is SGDLS, CDR2 YYNGEE, per germline. This CDR3 has 13 amino acids. J gave up 5 bases and V 3 bases, and 2 bases lay outside the gene matches. The CDR3 sequence: CASSGDSHQPQHF. DNA for the CDR3: TGTGCCAGCAGCGGGGACAGTCATCAGCCCCAGCATTTT.

In this sample, this clonotype turned up many times. The chain is built from TRBV20-1 and TRBJ2-2, with 10 bases matching TRBD2. The V gene end was trimmed by 5 bases and the J gene end by 6 bases; junction bases not matched to a gene: 6. The CDR3 sequence is 14 residues long. Germline V gene data show CDR1 as DFQATT and CDR2 as SNEGSKA (reference sequence). CDR3 loop: CSAQRLAGAGELFF. CDR3 sequence (DNA): TGCAGTGCTCAACGACTAGCGGGTGCCGGGGAGCTGTTTTTT.

In this sample, this clonotype turned up a few times. The V and J genes are TRBV25-1 and TRBJ2-3, with a possible D match to TRBD1 (5 bases). Trimming pared 2 bases from V and 0 bases from J, leaving 15 bases between. The CDR3 is made up of 17 amino acids. Germline CDR1 is MGHDK and CDR2 is SYGVNS. The CDR3 protein is CASSEGAGWVSTDTQYF. DNA of the CDR3: TGTGCCAGCAGTGAAGGGGCAGGGTGGGTGAGCACAGATACGCAGTATTTT.

This clonotype was observed at least ten times. The chain links TRBV4-1 to TRBJ1-4; D not certain. This CDR3 comprises 16 residues. Deletions cut 2 bases from V and 0 bases from J, with 10 bases between. Germline-derived CDR1 and CDR2 are MGHRA and YSYEKL. As DNA, the CDR3 is TGCGCCAGCAGCCAACATGCAGCCACAACTAATGAAAAACTGTTTTTT. This encodes CASSQHAATTNEKLFF.